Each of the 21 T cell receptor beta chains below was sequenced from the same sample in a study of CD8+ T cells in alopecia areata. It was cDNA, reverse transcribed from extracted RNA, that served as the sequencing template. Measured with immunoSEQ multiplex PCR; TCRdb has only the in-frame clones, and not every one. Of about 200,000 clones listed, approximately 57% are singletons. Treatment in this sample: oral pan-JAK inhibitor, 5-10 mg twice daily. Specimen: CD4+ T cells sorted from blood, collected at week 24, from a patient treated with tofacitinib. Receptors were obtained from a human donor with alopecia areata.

CDR3 region: CAAERLYGPDEQFF. CDR3 nucleotides: TGTGCCGCCGAACGACTCTACGGGCCCGATGAGCAGTTCTTC. This chain connects TRBV10-3 to TRBJ2-1; D call uncertain. Germline lookup yields CDR1 ENHRY and CDR2 SYGVKD. V was trimmed by 11 bases and J by 8 bases, leaving 22 bases between them. The CDR3 is 14 residues long.

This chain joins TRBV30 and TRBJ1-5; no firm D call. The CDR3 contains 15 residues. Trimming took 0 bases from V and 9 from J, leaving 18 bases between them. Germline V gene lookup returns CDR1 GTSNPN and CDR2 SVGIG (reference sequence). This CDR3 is CAWSVKSGNDLPQHF. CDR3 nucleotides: TGTGCCTGGAGTGTTAAGTCAGGAAACGATTTGCCCCAGCATTTT.

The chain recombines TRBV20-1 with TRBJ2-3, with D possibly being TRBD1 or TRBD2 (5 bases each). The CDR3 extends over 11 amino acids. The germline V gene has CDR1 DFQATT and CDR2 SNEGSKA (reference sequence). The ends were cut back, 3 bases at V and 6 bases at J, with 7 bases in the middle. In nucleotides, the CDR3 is TGCAGTGCTAGCTGGGGGGATACGCAGTATTTT. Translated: CSASWGDTQYF.

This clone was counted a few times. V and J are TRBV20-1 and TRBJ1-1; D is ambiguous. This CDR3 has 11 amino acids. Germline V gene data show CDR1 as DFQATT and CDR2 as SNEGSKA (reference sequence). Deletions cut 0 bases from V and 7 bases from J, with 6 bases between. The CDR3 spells CSARDTVEAFF. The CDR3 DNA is TGCAGTGCTAGAGATACCGTTGAAGCTTTCTTT.

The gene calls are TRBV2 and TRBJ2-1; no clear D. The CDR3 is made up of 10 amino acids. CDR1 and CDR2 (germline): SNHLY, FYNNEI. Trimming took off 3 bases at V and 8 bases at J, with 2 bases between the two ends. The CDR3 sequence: CASSDDEQFF. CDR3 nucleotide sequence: TGTGCCAGCAGTGATGATGAGCAGTTCTTC.

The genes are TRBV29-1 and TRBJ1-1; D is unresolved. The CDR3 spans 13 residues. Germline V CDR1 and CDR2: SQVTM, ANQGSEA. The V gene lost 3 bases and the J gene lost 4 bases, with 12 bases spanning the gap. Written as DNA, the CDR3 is TGCAGCGTTGAGCGGGGTACGGTCACTGAAGCTTTCTTT. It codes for CSVERGTVTEAFF.

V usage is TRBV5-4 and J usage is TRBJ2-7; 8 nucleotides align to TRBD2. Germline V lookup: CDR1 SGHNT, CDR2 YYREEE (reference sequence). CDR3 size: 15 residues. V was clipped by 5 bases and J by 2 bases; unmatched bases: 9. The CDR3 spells CASSSGLALPYEQYF. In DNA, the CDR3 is TGTGCCAGCAGTTCAGGACTAGCATTACCCTACGAGCAGTACTTC. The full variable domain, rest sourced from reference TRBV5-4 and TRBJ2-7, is ETGVTQSPTHLIKTRGQQVTLRCSSQSGHNTVSWYQQALGQGPQFIFQYYREEENGRGNFPPRFSGLQFPNYSSELNVNALELDDSALYLCASSSGLALPYEQYFGPGTRLTVT.

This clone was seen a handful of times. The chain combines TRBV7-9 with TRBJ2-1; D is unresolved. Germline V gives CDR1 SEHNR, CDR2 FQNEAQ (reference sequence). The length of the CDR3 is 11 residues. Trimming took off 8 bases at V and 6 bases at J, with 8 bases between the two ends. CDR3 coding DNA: TGTGCCAGCTCCCCGGCCAATGAGCAGTTCTTC. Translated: CASSPANEQFF.

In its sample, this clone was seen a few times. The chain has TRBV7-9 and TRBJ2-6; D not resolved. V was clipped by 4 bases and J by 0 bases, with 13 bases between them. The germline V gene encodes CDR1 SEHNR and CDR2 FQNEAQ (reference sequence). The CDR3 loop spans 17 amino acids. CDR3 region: CASSSPSPDSGANVLTF. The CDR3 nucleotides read TGTGCCAGCAGCTCCCCCTCTCCAGACTCTGGGGCCAACGTCCTGACTTTC. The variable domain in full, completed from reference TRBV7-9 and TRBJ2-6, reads DTGVSQNPRHKITKRGQNVTFRCDPISEHNRLYWYRQTLGQGPEFLTYFQNEAQLEKSRLLSDRFSAERPKGSFSTLEIQRTEQGDSAMYLCASSSPSPDSGANVLTFGAGSRLTVL.

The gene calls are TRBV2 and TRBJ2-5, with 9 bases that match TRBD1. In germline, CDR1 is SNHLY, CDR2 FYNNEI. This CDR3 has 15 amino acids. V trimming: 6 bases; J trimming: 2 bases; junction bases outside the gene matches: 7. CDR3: CASRTPGTGQETQYF. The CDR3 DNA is TGTGCCAGCAGGACACCCGGGACAGGGCAAGAGACCCAGTACTTC.

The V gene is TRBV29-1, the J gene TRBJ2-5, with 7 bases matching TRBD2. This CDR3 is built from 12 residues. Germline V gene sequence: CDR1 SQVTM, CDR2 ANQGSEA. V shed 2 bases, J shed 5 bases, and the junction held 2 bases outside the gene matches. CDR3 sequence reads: CSVEKGGETQYF. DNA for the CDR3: TGCAGCGTTGAAAAGGGAGGGGAGACCCAGTACTTC.

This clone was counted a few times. For the CDR3, the DNA is TGTGCCAGCAGCCGACGGGTAGTCACTGAAGCTTTCTTT. Amino acids: CASSRRVVTEAFF. The gene calls are TRBV7-2 and TRBJ1-1, with D uncertain. This CDR3 has 13 amino acids. V lost 5 bases to trimming and J lost 4 bases, with 11 bases between them. The V gene's germline CDR1 is SGHTA and CDR2 FQGNSA. Together with reference TRBV7-2 and TRBJ1-1, the CDR3 gives the full variable domain: GAGVSQSPSNKVTEKGKDVELRCDPISGHTALYWYRQSLGQGLEFLIYFQGNSAPDKSGLPSDRFSAERTGGSVSTLTIQRTQQEDSAVYLCASSRRVVTEAFFGQGTRLTVV.

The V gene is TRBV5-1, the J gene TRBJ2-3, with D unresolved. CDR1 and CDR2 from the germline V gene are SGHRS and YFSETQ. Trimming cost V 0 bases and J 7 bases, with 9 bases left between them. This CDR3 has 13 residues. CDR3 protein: CASSLAVRNTQYF. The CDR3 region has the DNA TGCGCCAGCAGCTTGGCGGTGCGGAATACGCAGTATTTT. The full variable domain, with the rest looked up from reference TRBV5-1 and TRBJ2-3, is KAGVTQTPRYLIKTRGQQVTLSCSPISGHRSVSWYQQTPGQGLQFLFEYFSETQRNKGNFPGRFSGRQFSNSRSEMNVSTLELGDSALYLCASSLAVRNTQYFGPGTRLTVL.

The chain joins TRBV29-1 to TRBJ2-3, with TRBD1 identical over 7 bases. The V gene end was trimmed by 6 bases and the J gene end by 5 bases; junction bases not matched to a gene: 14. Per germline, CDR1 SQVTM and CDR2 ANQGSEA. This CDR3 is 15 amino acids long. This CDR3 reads CSVMGQPEGRDTQYF. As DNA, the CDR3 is TGCAGCGTCATGGGACAGCCCGAGGGTCGAGATACGCAGTATTTT.

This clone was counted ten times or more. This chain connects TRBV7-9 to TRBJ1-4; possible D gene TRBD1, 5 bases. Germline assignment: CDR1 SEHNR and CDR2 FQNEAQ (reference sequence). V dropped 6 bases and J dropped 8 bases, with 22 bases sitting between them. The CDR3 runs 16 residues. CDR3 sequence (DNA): TGTGCCAGCAGTCACTACCTACTGCAGGGAAGGGAAAAACTGTTTTTT. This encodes CASSHYLLQGREKLFF.

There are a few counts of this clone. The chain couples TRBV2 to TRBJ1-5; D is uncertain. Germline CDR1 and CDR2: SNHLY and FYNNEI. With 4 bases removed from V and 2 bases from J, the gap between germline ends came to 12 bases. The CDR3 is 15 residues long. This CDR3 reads CASSGEGDRNQPQHF. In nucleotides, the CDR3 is TGTGCCAGCAGTGGGGAGGGAGATCGCAATCAGCCCCAGCATTTT.

CDR3: CAWLLTAEIGGYTF. The CDR3 bases are TGTGCCTGGCTCCTTACGGCGGAAATAGGGGGCTACACCTTC. This rearrangement joins TRBV30 to TRBJ1-2; no reliable D call. The CDR3 contains 14 residues. Germline V gives CDR1 GTSNPN, CDR2 SVGIG (reference sequence). V was pared by 5 bases and J by 8 bases, with 21 bases between.

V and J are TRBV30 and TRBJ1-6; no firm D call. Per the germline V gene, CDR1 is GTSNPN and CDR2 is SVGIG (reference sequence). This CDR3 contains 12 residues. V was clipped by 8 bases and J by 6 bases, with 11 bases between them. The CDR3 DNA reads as TGTGCCATCCGGGGTGGTAATTCACCCCTCCACTTT. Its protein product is CAIRGGNSPLHF.

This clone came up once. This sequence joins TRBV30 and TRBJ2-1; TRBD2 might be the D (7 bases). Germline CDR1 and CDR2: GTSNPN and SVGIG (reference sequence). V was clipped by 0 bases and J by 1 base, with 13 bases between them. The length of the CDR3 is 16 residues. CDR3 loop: CAWSVLGGASYNEQFF. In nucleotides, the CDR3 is TGTGCCTGGAGTGTACTTGGGGGGGCTTCCTACAATGAGCAGTTCTTC.

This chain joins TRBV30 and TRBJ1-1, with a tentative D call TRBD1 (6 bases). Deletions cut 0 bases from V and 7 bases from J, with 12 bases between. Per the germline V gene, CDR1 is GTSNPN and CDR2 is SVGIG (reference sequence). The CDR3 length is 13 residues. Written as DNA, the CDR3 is TGTGCCTGGAGTGTCTTAGGACAGCTTGAAGCTTTCTTT. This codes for CAWSVLGQLEAFF.

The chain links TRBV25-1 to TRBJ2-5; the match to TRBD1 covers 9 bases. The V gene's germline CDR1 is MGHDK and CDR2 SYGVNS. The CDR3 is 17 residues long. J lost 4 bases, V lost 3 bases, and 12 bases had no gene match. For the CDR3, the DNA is TGTGCCAGCAGTGAGGGACAGGGAATAGTCGTAGGAGAGACCCAGTACTTC. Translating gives CASSEGQGIVVGETQYF.